Detailed here is one TCR beta chain. Its antigen is not yet known. One base away lies a much larger clone, so this may be a sequencing read error. The data stem from a study of molecular identifiers for immune sequencing clone quantification (dated by TCRdb to 2017 to 2018). Study-level background: For a replicate experiment, the RNA from either about 20,000 or 100,000 naive CD8 T cells was divided into five aliquots, and four of those aliquots went on to sequencing. CD8 T cells were used in a methods study to benchmark molecular-identifier clustering-based TCR repertoire sequencing (MIDCIRS) and TCR RNA copy counting. General findings and caveats noted by the study authors: Even against a background of some 1 million naive CD8 T cells, spiked-in Jurkat TCR RNA amounting to a single cell's worth was reported to be detectable. Naive libraries contained spiked-in Jurkat TCR RNA (more than nine copies' worth), which is not part of the donor repertoire. The sizes of highly expanded clones could end up underestimated when identical TCR molecules share a barcode. In CMV-specific effector cells, over 99% of molecules were held by clones above 20 RNA copies, whereas under 1% of molecules were held by such clones in naive cells. When barcode sub-clustering was left out, chimeric consensus sequences inflated TCR diversity, with chimeras reaching as high as 47%. Approximately 2.7 recovered TCR RNA copies per cell were obtained by modeling, versus roughly 9.1 by digital PCR, implying a capture efficiency of roughly 32%.

Measured from the cysteine to the phenylalanine, the CDR3 is 16 residues long. Only CDR3 DNA remains: 48 bases, in frame from the first base. CDR1 and CDR2 are drawn from the germline V gene (reference sequence): DFQATT, SNEGSKA. The junction shows trimming of 5 bases on V and 2 bases on J, and the gene matches do not reach 10 bases of it. Library preparation employed PCR. Reads for this sample came from an Illumina HiSeq 4000. Bulk TCR libraries were prepared as previously described, using TCR primers listed in Table S5. Total RNA was purified with the Qiagen AllPrep DNA/RNA kit. Reads from multiple sequencing runs of the same library were pooled before analysis. The published analysis was carried out like this. Reads were retained only if their TCR constant sequence matched exactly, and those retained reads were trimmed to 150 nt and grouped according to their 12-nt molecular barcodes. Reads in each barcode group were sub-clustered using a 15% Levenshtein threshold, and a quality-weighted consensus sequence was built for each RNA molecule. Non-functional sequences were excluded, and lower-count sequences lying one edit away from another sequence were also excluded. Based on a fit of two negative binomial distributions, barcode sub-clusters having less than 20% of the maximum read count were discarded. Using fastp at Q25 and MiXCR, TCRdb reprocessed the public reads and kept productive beta chains. CDR3 protein duplicates are merged, each entry listing the most common genes and DNA. The V and J calls were not made by the authors but by TCRdb's processing. Across this sample there are around 480,000 distinct CDR3 sequences, with 20% to 25% seen only once. More than 0.8% of the sample is in the top ten clones.

Naive CD8 T cell libraries were made from about 21,000 to 970,000 sorted cells using 10%, 30% or 50% of purified RNA. On a BD FACSAria II, naive CD8 T cells were FACS-sorted as CD8+CD4-CCR7+CD45RA+ and collected into RLT Plus buffer. To test detection sensitivity, Jurkat RNA equal to under 13 TCR copies was added to samples of about 19,000-1,100,000 naive CD8 T cells. Enrichment of CD8 T cells was done with RosetteSep CD8+ T Cell Enrichment Cocktail plus Ficoll-Paque, and ACK red cell lysis came afterward. The chain links TRBV20-1 with TRBJ2-3; 10 central bases correspond to TRBD1. The clonotype was recovered from a human donor in good health. Some libraries in this study had Jurkat cell RNA spiked in. The sequencing input was naive CD8+ T cells from blood, with Jurkat cell RNA spiked in. The cell subset or site tag for this specimen amounts to: FACS-sorted CD8+CD4-CCR7+CD45RA+ naive T cells. The DNA sequence is TGCAGTGCTGGAGCCCCGGGACAGGGGTACACAGATACGCAGTATTTT. The encoded protein is CSAGAPGQGYTDTQYF.